This entry concerns a single T cell receptor (beta chain). The data derive from a study of blood T cell repertoires in COVID-19. For the study at large: From T cells, B-cell-depleted T cells, or PBMCs came the material, which was cDNA or gDNA.

Methods used by the authors: Amplification from reference gene primers served as the basis for estimated nucleated cell counts. Assay: immunoSEQ multiplex PCR; the TCRdb copy retains only in-frame clones and omits some. V and J calls and clone size follow that table, whereas D and trimming were derived from the DNA. The sample lists about 45,000 clones; about 89% were seen once. The origin of this receptor is a human donor in a cohort sampled during active COVID-19. Specimen: peripheral blood.

CDR3 residues: CASNAVGAQETQYF. The DNA for the CDR3 is TGTGCCAGCAATGCCGTAGGGGCGCAGGAGACCCAGTACTTC. V usage is TRBV6-5 and J usage is TRBJ2-5, with D possibly TRBD1 on 5 matching bases. This CDR3 contains 14 residues. Germline CDR1 and CDR2: MNHEY and SVGAGI. With 7 bases removed from V and 5 bases from J, the gap between germline ends came to 17 bases.